The 15 T cell receptor beta chains presented below share a single source sample, sequenced in a study of T cells in Graves' hyperthyroidism and ophthalmopathy. TCR beta CDR3 regions were amplified from RNA. The primer set for the first-round RT-PCR of the TCR CDR3 was HTBI. In TCRdb, the multiplex PCR reads were re-called with MiXCR into one record per CDR3 protein. The data show 500,000 to 550,000 distinct CDR3 sequences, 15% to 20% seen once. The sample consisted of blood. The receptors here all came from a man aged 35-49 years with Graves' ophthalmopathy.

This chain uses TRBV11-2 with TRBJ1-4, with D maybe TRBD1 (6 bases). CDR3 length: 15 residues. V lost 5 bases to trimming and J lost 3 bases, with 13 bases between them. Germline V gives CDR1 SGHAT, CDR2 FQNNGV. As DNA, the CDR3 is TGTGCCAGCAGCCCGCGGGGGGCGGCTAATGAAAAACTGTTTTTT. Its protein product is CASSPRGAANEKLFF.

The V call is TRBV18, the J call TRBJ2-1; tentatively, D is TRBD2 (6 bases). CDR1 is KGHSH, CDR2 LQKENI, per germline. The germline V and J ends were trimmed by 3 bases and 2 bases, with 20 bases remaining between them. The CDR3 sequence is 18 residues long. This CDR3 reads CASSPRSSVGRTYNEQFF. The CDR3 nucleotides read TGTGCCAGCTCACCTCGCTCCTCAGTCGGGAGAACCTACAATGAGCAGTTCTTC.

This sequence joins TRBV4-2 and TRBJ1-5; weak D call: TRBD1 (5 bases). Germline V gene lookup returns CDR1 LGHNA and CDR2 YNFKEQ. V was clipped by 3 bases and J by 5 bases, with 8 bases between them. The CDR3 length is 13 residues. The CDR3 protein is CASSQQQDQPQHF. DNA for the CDR3: TGTGCCAGCAGCCAGCAACAGGATCAGCCCCAGCATTTT.

Note on this clonotype: It may be a read error: a sequence one base away is much more abundant. The CDR3 DNA reads as TGTGCCAGCAGCGTGACCACCGGGGAGCTGTTTTTT. It codes for CASSVTTGELFF. The rearrangement links TRBV9 to TRBJ2-2, with D hard to call. The V end was cut by 2 bases, the J end by 4 bases, with 3 bases between. The CDR3 is 12 residues long. Per the germline V gene, CDR1 is SGDLS and CDR2 is YYNGEE. Variable domain in full (rest from reference TRBV9 and TRBJ2-2): DSGVTQTPKHLITATGQRVTLRCSPRSGDLSVYWYQQSLDQGLQFLIQYYNGEERAKGNILERFSAQQFPDLHSELNLSSLELGDSALYFCASSVTTGELFFGEGSRLTVL.

This chain links TRBV24-1 with TRBJ2-5; 8 bases fit TRBD2. Germline loops: CDR1 KGHDR, CDR2 SFDVKD. This CDR3 region has 15 residues. Unmatched junction bases numbered 4, after V lost 2 bases and J lost 3 bases. In DNA, the CDR3 is TGTGCCACCAGTGATTGGCGAGCGGGGGAAGAGACCCAGTACTTC. It is translated as CATSDWRAGEETQYF.

The chain uses TRBV27 and TRBJ2-3; D perhaps matches TRBD2 (6 bases). Trimming cost V 5 bases and J 3 bases, with 18 bases left between them. This CDR3 spans 16 amino acids. From germline, CDR1 is MNHEY and CDR2 SMNVEV (reference sequence). CDR3 in amino acids: CASSPTTPAGTDTQYF. As DNA, the CDR3 is TGTGCCAGCAGTCCTACAACTCCGGCGGGGACAGATACGCAGTATTTT.

This clonotype was seen more than once but under ten times. CDR3 in amino acids: CASSRSRDRGKEAFF. The CDR3 nucleotides are TGCGCCAGCAGCCGATCTCGGGACCGTGGAAAGGAAGCTTTCTTT. The chain employs TRBV5-1 and TRBJ1-1, with D maybe TRBD1 (5 bases). The CDR3 is 15 residues long. From germline, CDR1 is SGHRS and CDR2 YFSETQ. V lost 4 bases to trimming and J lost 8 bases, with 21 bases between them.

This clonotype was picked up a small number of times. This chain joins TRBV7-2 and TRBJ1-3; the D is unclear. Germline V CDR1 and CDR2: SGHTA, FQGNSA. The V end lost 3 bases, the J end lost 4 bases, and 4 bases lay between the germline ends. The CDR3 loop spans 12 amino acids. In nucleotides, the CDR3 is TGTGCCAGCAGCTTGTACGGAAACACCATATATTTT. It encodes CASSLYGNTIYF.

This chain links TRBV5-1 with TRBJ1-1; TRBD1 matches 7 bases. Germline CDR1 and CDR2: SGHRS and YFSETQ. Trimming took 0 bases from V and 5 from J; bases not matched to a gene: 7. The CDR3 runs to 15 residues. CDR3 in DNA: TGCGCCAGCAGCTTGGATGAGGGGGCTTGGACTGAAGCTTTCTTT. Amino acids: CASSLDEGAWTEAFF.

The gene calls are TRBV6-1 and TRBJ1-5, with D possibly TRBD1 on 5 matching bases. The germline V and J ends were trimmed by 6 bases and 7 bases, with 13 bases remaining between them. The germline V gene has CDR1 MNHNS and CDR2 SASEGT. The CDR3 runs to 13 residues. CDR3 in amino acids: CASSRGVSQPQHF. The CDR3 DNA reads TGTGCCAGCAGCCGGGGGGTTTCCCAGCCCCAGCATTTT.

This clonotype was observed a handful of times. The DNA of the CDR3 is TGTGCCAGCAGCTTAACAGGGGCCTTACAAGAGACCCAGTACTTC. It specifies CASSLTGALQETQYF. The chain links TRBV7-2 to TRBJ2-5, with TRBD1 matching 7 bases. The germline V gene encodes CDR1 SGHTA and CDR2 FQGNSA. V lost 2 bases to trimming and J lost 2 bases; unmatched junction nucleotides: 5. The CDR3 is 15 amino acids.

This clonotype was recorded a few times. The chain recombines TRBV5-1 with TRBJ2-7; D not certain. Trimming left V 0 bases short and J 3 bases short, with 10 bases between. Germline values: CDR1 SGHRS, CDR2 YFSETQ. CDR3 size: 14 residues. CDR3 DNA sequence: TGCGCCAGCAGCTTGGAGGAGAGAAGCTACGAGCAGTACTTC. Protein sequence: CASSLEERSYEQYF.

The V and J genes are TRBV5-1 and TRBJ2-1; D remains unclear. V lost 5 bases, J lost 5 bases, and 11 bases lay in between. There are 13 residues in the CDR3. The germline CDR1 and CDR2 sequences are SGHRS and YFSETQ. The CDR3 protein is CASSFRRDNEQFF. CDR3 DNA: TGCGCCAGCAGTTTCCGCCGGGACAATGAGCAGTTCTTC.

This clonotype came up many times. V and J are TRBV2 and TRBJ2-1; D call uncertain. Trimming shortened V by 6 bases and J by 3 bases, and 12 bases separated the two germline ends. Germline CDR1 SNHLY, CDR2 FYNNEI. The CDR3 has 14 amino acids. This CDR3 is CASSPYGGYNEQFF. CDR3 nucleotide sequence: TGTGCCAGCAGCCCCTACGGCGGCTACAATGAGCAGTTCTTC.

The V call is TRBV27, the J call TRBJ2-1; possible D gene TRBD2, 6 bases. The V gene lost 0 bases and the J gene lost 3 bases, with 21 bases spanning the gap. The CDR3 loop spans 19 amino acids. Germline CDR1 reads MNHEY; CDR2 reads SMNVEV (reference sequence). This CDR3 is CASSLSSRQASENYNEQFF. In DNA, the CDR3 is TGTGCCAGCAGTTTATCCTCTCGGCAGGCTAGCGAGAACTACAATGAGCAGTTCTTC.